The present T cell receptor beta chain was sequenced within a study of T cell repertoires in cytomegalovirus infection. About the research overall: Recently identified HLA-C-restricted CMV epitopes were among the peptides used. Matching HLA type and CMV infection were both indicated by public TCR beta signatures. Study-level points and caveats: People with CMV and the relevant HLA were identified by cumulative public TCR beta family frequency. Predominance within the ex vivo response was attributable to HLA-C-restricted CMV-specific TCR beta clonotypes.

Concerning this clonotype itself: The antigen remains undetermined.

V was shortened by 7 bases and J by 0 bases, with 16 bases between the two germline ends. The CDR3 is 16 residues long. Germline V lookup: CDR1 MNHEY, CDR2 SVGEGT. From the reads, TCRdb called clonotypes with MiXCR, one entry per CDR3 protein. The profile shows about 330,000 distinct CDR3 sequences, roughly 36% of them singletons. Sequenced here: cultured PBMCs, sampled from culture after CMV antigen stimulation. The chain combines TRBV6-2 or TRBV6-3 with TRBJ2-1; a possible D gene is TRBD2 (5 bases). This receptor was obtained from a human donor in good health (CMV status not recorded). Some clones in this sample may be carry-over from other donors' samples. CDR3 DNA sequence: TGTGCCAGCAAGGACGGTCACACTAGCTCCTACAATGAGCAGTTCTTC. This translates into CASKDGHTSSYNEQFF.